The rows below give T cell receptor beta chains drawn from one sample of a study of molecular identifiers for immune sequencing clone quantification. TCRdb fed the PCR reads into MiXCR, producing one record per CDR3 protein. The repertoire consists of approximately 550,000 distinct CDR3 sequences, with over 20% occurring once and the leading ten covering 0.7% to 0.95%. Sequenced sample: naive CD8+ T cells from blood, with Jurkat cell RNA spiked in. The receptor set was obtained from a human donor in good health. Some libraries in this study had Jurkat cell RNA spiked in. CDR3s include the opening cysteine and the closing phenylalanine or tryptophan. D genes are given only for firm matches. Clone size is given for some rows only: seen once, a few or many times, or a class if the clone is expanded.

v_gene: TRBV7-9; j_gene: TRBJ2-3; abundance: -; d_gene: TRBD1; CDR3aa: CASSSTGGLTDTQYF; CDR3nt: TGTGCCAGCAGCTCCACAGGGGGTTTGACAGATACGCAGTATTTT
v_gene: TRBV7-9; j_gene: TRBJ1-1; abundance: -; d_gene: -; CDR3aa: CASIGGGINTEAFF; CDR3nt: TGTGCCAGCATCGGGGGGGGGATTAACACTGAAGCTTTCTTT
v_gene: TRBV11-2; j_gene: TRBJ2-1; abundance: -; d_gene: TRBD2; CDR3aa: CASSISAGSSYNEQFF; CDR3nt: TGTGCCAGCAGCATCTCAGCGGGGAGCTCCTACAATGAGCAGTTCTTC
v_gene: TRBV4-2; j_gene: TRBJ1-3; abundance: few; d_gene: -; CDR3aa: CASSQEEGFGNTIYF; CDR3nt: TGTGCCAGCAGCCAAGAAGAGGGATTTGGAAACACCATATATTTT
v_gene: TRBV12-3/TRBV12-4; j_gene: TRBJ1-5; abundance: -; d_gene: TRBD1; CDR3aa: CASSSGQVYSNQPQHF; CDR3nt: TGTGCCAGCAGCTCCGGACAGGTTTATAGCAATCAGCCCCAGCATTTT
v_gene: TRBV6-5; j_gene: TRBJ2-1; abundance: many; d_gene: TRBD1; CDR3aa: CASSYSWDRVNEQFF; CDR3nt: TGTGCCAGCAGTTACTCATGGGACAGGGTGAATGAGCAGTTCTTC
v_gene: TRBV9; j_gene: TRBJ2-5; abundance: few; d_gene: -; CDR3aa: CASSVFWDSQETQYF; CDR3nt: TGTGCCAGCAGCGTCTTTTGGGACTCGCAAGAGACCCAGTACTTC
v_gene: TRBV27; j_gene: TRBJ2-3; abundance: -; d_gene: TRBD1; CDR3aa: CASSSGQGWSDTQYF; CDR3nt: TGTGCCAGCAGTTCGGGACAGGGGTGGTCGGATACGCAGTATTTT
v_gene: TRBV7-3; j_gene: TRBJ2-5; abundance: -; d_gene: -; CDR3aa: CASSLDWGEDTQYF; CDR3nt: TGTGCCAGCAGTCTCGACTGGGGGGAAGACACCCAGTACTTT
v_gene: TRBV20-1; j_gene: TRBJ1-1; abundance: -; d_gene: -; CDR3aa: CSASDGRGTGAFF; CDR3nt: TGCAGTGCTTCCGACGGACGCGGCACTGGAGCTTTCTTT
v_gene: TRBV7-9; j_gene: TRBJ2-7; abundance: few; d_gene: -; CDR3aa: CASSQTGLGYEQYF; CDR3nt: TGTGCCAGCAGCCAGACAGGCCTAGGGTACGAGCAGTACTTC
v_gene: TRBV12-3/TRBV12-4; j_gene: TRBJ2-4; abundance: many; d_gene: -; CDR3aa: CASSLGGQNIQYF; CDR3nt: TGTGCCAGCAGTCTTGGGGGTCAAAACATTCAGTACTTC
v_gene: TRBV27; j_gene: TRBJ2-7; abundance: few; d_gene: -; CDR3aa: CASSLTGPGSEQYF; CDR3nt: TGTGCCAGCAGTTTAACTGGCCCGGGGTCCGAGCAGTACTTC
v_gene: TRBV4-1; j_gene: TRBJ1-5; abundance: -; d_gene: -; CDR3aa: CASSQEVAGAGQPQHF; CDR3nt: TGCGCCAGCAGCCAAGAGGTCGCGGGGGCCGGGCAGCCCCAGCATTTT
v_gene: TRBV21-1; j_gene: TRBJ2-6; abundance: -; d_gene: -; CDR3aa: CASSNDSWGPSGANVLTF; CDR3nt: TGTGCCAGCAGCAACGACTCGTGGGGCCCCTCTGGGGCCAACGTCCTGACTTTC
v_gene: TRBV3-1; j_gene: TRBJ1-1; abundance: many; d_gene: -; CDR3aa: CASSQVPYGTEAFF; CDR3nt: TGTGCCAGCAGCCAAGTTCCCTACGGTACTGAAGCTTTCTTT
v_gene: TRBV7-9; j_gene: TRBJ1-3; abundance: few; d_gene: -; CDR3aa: CASRSPGGWGPGNTIYF; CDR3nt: TGTGCCAGCAGATCCCCCGGGGGCTGGGGGCCTGGAAACACCATATATTTT
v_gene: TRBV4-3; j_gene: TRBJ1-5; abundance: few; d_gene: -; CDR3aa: CASSQDISGNQPQHF; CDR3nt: TGCGCCAGCAGCCAAGATATCAGTGGCAATCAGCCCCAGCATTTT
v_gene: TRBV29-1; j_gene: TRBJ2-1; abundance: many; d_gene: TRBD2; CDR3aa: CSVSSSGRGGNEQFF; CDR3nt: TGCAGCGTTTCCTCTAGCGGGAGAGGGGGCAATGAGCAGTTCTTC
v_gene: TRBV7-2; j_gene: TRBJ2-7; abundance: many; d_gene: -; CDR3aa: CASSYDSTYEQYF; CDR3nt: TGTGCCAGCAGCTATGACAGTACCTACGAGCAGTACTTC
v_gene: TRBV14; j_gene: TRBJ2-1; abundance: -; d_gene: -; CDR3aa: CASRGNFGGNEQFF; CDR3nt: TGTGCCAGCCGGGGGAACTTCGGCGGCAATGAGCAGTTCTTC
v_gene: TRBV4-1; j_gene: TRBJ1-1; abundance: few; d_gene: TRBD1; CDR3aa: CASSQKPPRDRLNTEAFF; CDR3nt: TGCGCCAGCAGCCAGAAGCCGCCCCGGGACAGGCTTAACACTGAAGCTTTCTTT
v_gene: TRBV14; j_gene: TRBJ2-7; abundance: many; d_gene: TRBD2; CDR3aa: CASSQELAGGPYEQYF; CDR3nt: TGTGCCAGCAGCCAAGAACTAGCGGGGGGGCCATACGAGCAGTACTTC
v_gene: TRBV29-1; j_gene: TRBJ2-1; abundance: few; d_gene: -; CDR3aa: CSVVHRWDEQFF; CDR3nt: TGCAGCGTTGTCCACAGGTGGGATGAGCAGTTCTTC
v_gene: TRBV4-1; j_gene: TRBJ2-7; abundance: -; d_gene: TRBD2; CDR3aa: CASSDRLAGYEQYF; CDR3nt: TGCGCCAGCTCGGACCGACTAGCGGGTTACGAGCAGTACTTC
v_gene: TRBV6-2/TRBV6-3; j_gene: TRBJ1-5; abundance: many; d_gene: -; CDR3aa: CASSYLTGKGPQHF; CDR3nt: TGTGCCAGCAGTTACTTAACAGGCAAGGGGCCCCAGCATTTT
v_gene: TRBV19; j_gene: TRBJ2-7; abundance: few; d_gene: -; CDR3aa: CASSMVTNPTEQYF; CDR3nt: TGTGCCAGTAGTATGGTCACAAATCCTACCGAGCAGTACTTC
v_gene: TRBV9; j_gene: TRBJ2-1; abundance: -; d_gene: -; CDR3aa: CASSAYLNNEQFF; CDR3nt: TGTGCCAGCAGCGCCTACCTCAACAATGAGCAGTTCTTC
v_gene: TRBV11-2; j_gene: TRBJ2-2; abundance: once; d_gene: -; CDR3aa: CASREGASLGELFF; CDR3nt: TGTGCCAGCAGAGAAGGGGCTAGCCTCGGGGAGCTGTTTTTT
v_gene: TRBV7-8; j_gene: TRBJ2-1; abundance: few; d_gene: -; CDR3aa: CASSLAFHLPYNEQFF; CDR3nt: TGTGCCAGCAGCTTAGCCTTCCACTTGCCTTACAATGAGCAGTTCTTC
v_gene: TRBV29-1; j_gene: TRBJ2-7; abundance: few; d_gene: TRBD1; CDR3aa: CSVGDRANWYEQYF; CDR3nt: TGCAGCGTCGGGGACAGGGCGAATTGGTACGAGCAGTACTTC
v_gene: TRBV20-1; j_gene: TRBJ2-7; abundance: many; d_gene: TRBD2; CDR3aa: CSARASGNSYEQYF; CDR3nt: TGCAGTGCTAGAGCTAGCGGTAATTCCTACGAGCAGTACTTC
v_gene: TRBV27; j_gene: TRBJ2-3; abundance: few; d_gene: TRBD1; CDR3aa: CASSPTGATQYF; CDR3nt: TGTGCCAGCAGCCCAACAGGGGCTACGCAGTATTTT
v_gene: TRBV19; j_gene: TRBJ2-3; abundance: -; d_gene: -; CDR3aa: CASSIDLGGPSTDTQYF; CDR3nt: TGTGCCAGTAGTATAGATCTGGGTGGGCCCTCCACAGATACGCAGTATTTT
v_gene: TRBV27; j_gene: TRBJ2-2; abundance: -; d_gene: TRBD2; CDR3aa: CASSFAGGGDTGELFF; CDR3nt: TGTGCCAGCAGTTTTGCGGGAGGTGGGGACACCGGGGAGCTGTTTTTT
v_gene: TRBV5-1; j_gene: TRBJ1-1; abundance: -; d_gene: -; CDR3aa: CASRRGGYTEAFF; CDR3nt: TGCGCCAGCAGGAGGGGAGGATACACTGAAGCTTTCTTT
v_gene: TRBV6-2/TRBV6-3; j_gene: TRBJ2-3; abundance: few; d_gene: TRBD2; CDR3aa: CASSSTSGLTDTQYF; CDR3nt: TGTGCCAGCAGCTCGACTAGCGGACTCACAGATACGCAGTATTTT
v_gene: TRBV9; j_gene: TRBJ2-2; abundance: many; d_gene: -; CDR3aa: CASSVASGTNTGELFF; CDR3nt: TGTGCCAGCAGCGTAGCCAGCGGAACGAACACCGGGGAGCTGTTTTTT
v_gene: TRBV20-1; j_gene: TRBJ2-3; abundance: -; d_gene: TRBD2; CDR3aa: CSATGLAGGVRTDTQYF; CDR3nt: TGCAGTGCCACGGGACTAGCGGGAGGGGTGCGGACAGATACGCAGTATTTT